The rows below give T cell receptor beta chains drawn from one sample of a study of blood T cell repertoires in COVID-19. Assay used: immunoSEQ multiplex PCR; TCRdb lists only in-frame clones, some missing. The table includes approximately 100,000 clones, approximately 86% detected once. Sequences were obtained from peripheral blood. These receptors originate from a man in his forties or fifties with acute or convalescent COVID-19. Both conserved end residues are part of each CDR3. Each record gives: V gene, J gene, clone size, D gene, CDR3 DNA, CDR3 protein. D genes are given only for firm matches. The size entry is marked missing in some rows and otherwise reads once, few, many or a size class.

TRBV18	TRBJ2-2	-	TRBD1	TGTGCCAGCTCACCCACAGGACAGGGGATCGCCGGGGAGCTGTTTTTT	CASSPTGQGIAGELFF
TRBV5-6	TRBJ1-5	-	-	TGTGCCAGCAGCCGGGGGGGTCAGCCCCAGCATTTT	CASSRGGQPQHF
TRBV5-6	TRBJ1-5	once	-	TGTGCCAGCAGCATAGGGGCCGAGCCCCAGCATTTT	CASSIGAEPQHF
TRBV4-1	TRBJ1-1	-	-	TGCGCCAGCAGCCCTATTCAGGGGACTGAAGCTTTCTTT	CASSPIQGTEAFF
TRBV2	TRBJ2-7	once	TRBD2	TGTGCCAGCCTGTATCTAGCGGGAGGCTACGAGCAGTACTTC	CASLYLAGGYEQYF
TRBV30	TRBJ2-7	-	TRBD2	TGTGCCTGGAGTCAACTAGCGGGCCTCGAGGAGCAGTACTTC	CAWSQLAGLEEQYF
TRBV5-1	TRBJ1-6	-	-	TGCGCCAGCAGCTCTGCCGACGGCGGTCATAATTCACCCCTCCACTTT	CASSSADGGHNSPLHF
TRBV3-1/TRBV3-2	TRBJ2-7	-	TRBD2	TGTGCCAGTATACTAGCGGGAGGGCCTTTCCACGAGCAGTACTTC	CASILAGGPFHEQYF
TRBV5-8	TRBJ2-6	-	TRBD1	TGTGCCAGCAGTCTAAGGACAGGTATAGCCAACGTCCTGACTTTC	CASSLRTGIANVLTF
TRBV13	TRBJ2-1	-	TRBD2	TGTGCCAGCAGCGGTGAAGGAGCGGGAACCCGGTACAATGAGCAGTTCTTC	CASSGEGAGTRYNEQFF
TRBV6-6	TRBJ2-7	-	-	TGTGCCAGCAGTTACTCGCCAGGGGGGTACGAGCAGTACTTC	CASSYSPGGYEQYF